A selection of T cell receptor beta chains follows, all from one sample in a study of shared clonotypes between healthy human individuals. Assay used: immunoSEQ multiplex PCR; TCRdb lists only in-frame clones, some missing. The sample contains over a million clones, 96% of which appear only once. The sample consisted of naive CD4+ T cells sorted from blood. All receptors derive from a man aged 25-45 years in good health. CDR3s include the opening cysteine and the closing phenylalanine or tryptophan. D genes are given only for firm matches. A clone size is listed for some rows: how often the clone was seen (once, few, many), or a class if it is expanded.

TGTGCCAGCAAAGATCCTTTAGTCAACCCAACTTGG | CASKDPLVNPTW | NA | TRBV6-1 | NA | TRBJ2-7
TGCGCCAGCAGCAGGCTCATCTCTCAACAGGGTCAGAAGTCCTACGAGCAGTACTTC | CASSRLISQQGQKSYEQYF | NA | TRBV5-1 | NA | TRBJ2-7
TGCGCCAGCAGCCAAGGCAGGGGTTATAGCAATCAGCCCCAGCATTTT | CASSQGRGYSNQPQHF | NA | TRBV4-3 | NA | TRBJ1-5
TGTGCCAGCTCGCCGGGGGGGGTAGGCACTGAAGCTTTCTTT | CASSPGGVGTEAFF | NA | TRBV18 | NA | TRBJ1-1
TGTGCCAGCCAGTTAAACCCCCCCCAAGAGACCCAGTACTTC | CASQLNPPQETQYF | NA | TRBV28 | NA | TRBJ2-5
TGTGCCAGTAGTACGGACAGGGGGGCAACGGGGTACTTC | CASSTDRGATGYF | NA | TRBV19 | TRBD1 | TRBJ2-7
TGTGCCATCGACGGACTAGCGGGAGTCCGAGTTCAAAGCTCCTACGAGCAGTACTTC | CAIDGLAGVRVQSSYEQYF | once | TRBV19 | TRBD2 | TRBJ2-7
TGTGCCAGCAGCGCCGGGTCGCGGACTTATGAGGAGACCCAGTACTTC | CASSAGSRTYEETQYF | NA | TRBV5-6 | NA | TRBJ2-5
TGTGCCAGCAGCTTGGGGGCTGGGATCACTGAAGCTTTCTTT | CASSLGAGITEAFF | NA | TRBV5-6 | NA | TRBJ1-1
TGTGCCAGCTCATTTTCGAGGGGGACAGGCACCGGGGAGCTGTTTTTT | CASSFSRGTGTGELFF | NA | TRBV18 | TRBD1 | TRBJ2-2
TGTGCCAGCAGTTTATCGCCAGCTAGCGGGAGCTCCTACAATGAGCAGTTCTTC | CASSLSPASGSSYNEQFF | once | TRBV27 | TRBD2 | TRBJ2-1
TGTGCCTGGAGTATACAGGGACACGAGCAGTACTTC | CAWSIQGHEQYF | NA | TRBV30 | NA | TRBJ2-7
TGCGCCAGCCTCGATAGCGGGAGAGAAGAAAATGAGCAGTTCTTC | CASLDSGREENEQFF | NA | TRBV5-1 | TRBD2 | TRBJ2-1
TGTGCCTGGAGTGTTGGCCGGACTGGGGCCAACGTCCTGACTTTC | CAWSVGRTGANVLTF | NA | TRBV30 | NA | TRBJ2-6
TGTGCCAGCAGCCACCCCCGGCTAGCGGGAGTCGGGGAGCTGTTTTTT | CASSHPRLAGVGELFF | NA | TRBV7-2 | TRBD2 | TRBJ2-2
TGTGCCAGCAGTTCCAACAGGGGGCAGGAAAAACTGTTTTTT | CASSSNRGQEKLFF | few | TRBV28 | TRBD1 | TRBJ1-4
TGCAGTGCTGGGGACGAGCAGTTCTTC | CSAGDEQFF | NA | TRBV20-1 | NA | TRBJ2-1
TGTGCCAGCAGCTTAGGCGCTAGCGGAGATCTAGATACGCAGTATTTT | CASSLGASGDLDTQYF | NA | TRBV7-2 | TRBD2 | TRBJ2-3
TGTGCCAGCAGCCTATTCAGGGATTCGGCTGGAAACACCATATATTTT | CASSLFRDSAGNTIYF | few | TRBV28 | NA | TRBJ1-3
TGTGCCAGCTCACCACAGGAAAACTATGGCTACACCTTC | CASSPQENYGYTF | NA | TRBV18 | NA | TRBJ1-2
TGTGCCAGCAGCTTCTCGGAATTGGGGGAATTAAATGAGCAGTTCTTC | CASSFSELGELNEQFF | once | TRBV11-2 | NA | TRBJ2-1
TGCGCCAGCAGTCAATGGGGCAACTCCTACGAGCAGTACTTC | CASSQWGNSYEQYF | NA | TRBV23-1 | NA | TRBJ2-7
TGTGCCAGCAGCCCACACAGGGTCCAGGGGTCCTACGAGCAGTACTTC | CASSPHRVQGSYEQYF | NA | TRBV7-2 | NA | TRBJ2-7
TGTGCCAGCAGCCCGACCGAGCGACCCTCCTACGAGCAGTACTTC | CASSPTERPSYEQYF | once | TRBV11-2 | NA | TRBJ2-7
TGTGCCAGCAGCTTCGCAGGGCATAATGAAAAACTGTTTTTT | CASSFAGHNEKLFF | NA | TRBV7-9 | NA | TRBJ1-4
TGTGCCAGCAGCTTCCCAGGACGGGTCGGGTACGAGCAGTACTTC | CASSFPGRVGYEQYF | NA | TRBV7-2 | NA | TRBJ2-7
TGTGCCAGCAGTGATACAGGTCGCAGCTACACCTTC | CASSDTGRSYTF | few | TRBV28 | NA | TRBJ1-2
TGTGCCAGCAGTTTCGGACACACTTACAATGAGCAGTTCTTC | CASSFGHTYNEQFF | NA | TRBV27 | NA | TRBJ2-1
TGCAGCGTTCAGGACAGTGCAACTAATGAAAAACTGTTTTTT | CSVQDSATNEKLFF | NA | TRBV29-1 | NA | TRBJ1-4